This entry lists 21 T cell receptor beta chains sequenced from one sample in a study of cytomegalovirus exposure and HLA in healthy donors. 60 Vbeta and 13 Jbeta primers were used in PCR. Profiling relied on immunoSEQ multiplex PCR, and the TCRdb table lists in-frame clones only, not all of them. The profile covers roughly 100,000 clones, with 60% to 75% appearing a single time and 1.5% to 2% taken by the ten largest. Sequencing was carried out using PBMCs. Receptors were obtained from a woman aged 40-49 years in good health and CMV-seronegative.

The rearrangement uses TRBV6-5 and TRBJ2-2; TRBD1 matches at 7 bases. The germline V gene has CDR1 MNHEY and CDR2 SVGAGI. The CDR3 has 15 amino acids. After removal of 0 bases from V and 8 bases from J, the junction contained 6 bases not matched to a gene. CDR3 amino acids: CASSYSIQGEGELFF. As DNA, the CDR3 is TGTGCCAGCAGTTACTCGATTCAGGGGGAGGGGGAGCTGTTTTTT.

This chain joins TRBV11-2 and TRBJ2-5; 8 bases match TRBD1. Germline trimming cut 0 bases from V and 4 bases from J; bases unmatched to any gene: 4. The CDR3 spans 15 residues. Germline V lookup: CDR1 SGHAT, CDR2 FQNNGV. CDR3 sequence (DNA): TGTGCCAGCAGCTTAGACAGGGGGCACGTAGAGACCCAGTACTTC. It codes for CASSLDRGHVETQYF. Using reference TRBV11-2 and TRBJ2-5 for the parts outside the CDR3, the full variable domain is EAGVAQSPRYKIIEKRQSVAFWCNPISGHATLYWYQQILGQGPKLLIQFQNNGVVDDSQLPKDRFSAERLKGVDSTLKIQPAKLEDSAVYLCASSLDRGHVETQYFGPGTRLLVL.

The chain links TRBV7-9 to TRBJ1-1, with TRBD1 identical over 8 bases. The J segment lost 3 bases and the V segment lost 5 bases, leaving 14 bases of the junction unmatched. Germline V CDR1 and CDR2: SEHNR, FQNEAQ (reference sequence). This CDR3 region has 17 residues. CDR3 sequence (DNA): TGTGCCAGCAGCCCGAAGGACAGGGCACTCATGGACACTGAAGCTTTCTTT. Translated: CASSPKDRALMDTEAFF. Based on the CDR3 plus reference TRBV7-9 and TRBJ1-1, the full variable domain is DTGVSQNPRHKITKRGQNVTFRCDPISEHNRLYWYRQTLGQGPEFLTYFQNEAQLEKSRLLSDRFSAERPKGSFSTLEIQRTEQGDSAMYLCASSPKDRALMDTEAFFGQGTRLTVV.

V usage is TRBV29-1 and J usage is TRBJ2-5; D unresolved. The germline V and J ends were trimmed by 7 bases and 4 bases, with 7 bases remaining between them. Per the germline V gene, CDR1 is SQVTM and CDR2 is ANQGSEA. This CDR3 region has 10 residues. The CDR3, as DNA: TGCAGCGCCCTAGGAGAGACCCAGTACTTC. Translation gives CSALGETQYF.

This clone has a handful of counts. The CDR3 DNA is TGTGCCAGCAGTTTACCCGGGACTAGCGACTATGAGCAGTTCTTC. Protein: CASSLPGTSDYEQFF. The chain has TRBV28 and TRBJ2-1; 10 positions agree with TRBD2. Looked up from germline, CDR1 is MDHEN and CDR2 is SYDVKM. The CDR3 is 15 amino acids. V was pared by 2 bases and J by 8 bases, with 6 bases of the junction left unmatched.

The DNA for the CDR3 is TGTGCCAGCAGCCAAGTTGCAGCGGGAGATCGTGAGCAGTTCTTC. Amino acid sequence: CASSQVAAGDREQFF. The V gene is TRBV14, the J gene TRBJ2-1; 8 bases are shared with TRBD2. This CDR3 has 15 amino acids. V shed 1 base and J 9 bases; nucleotides not matched to a gene: 8. Per germline, CDR1 SGHDN and CDR2 FVKESK.

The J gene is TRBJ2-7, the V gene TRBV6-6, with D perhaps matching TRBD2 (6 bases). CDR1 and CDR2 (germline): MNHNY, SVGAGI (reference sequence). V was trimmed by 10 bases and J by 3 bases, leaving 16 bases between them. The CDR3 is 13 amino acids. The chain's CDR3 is CATEWRGGYEQYF. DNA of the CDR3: TGTGCCACCGAATGGAGGGGAGGCTACGAGCAGTACTTC.

CDR3 region: CASSFPDTQYF. CDR3 bases: TGTGCCAGCAGCTTTCCAGATACGCAGTATTTT. This rearrangement joins TRBV6-1 to TRBJ2-3; D is undetermined. This CDR3 is 11 amino acids long. The ends were cut back, 6 bases at V and 4 bases at J, with 5 bases in the middle. CDR1 and CDR2 (germline): MNHNS, SASEGT.

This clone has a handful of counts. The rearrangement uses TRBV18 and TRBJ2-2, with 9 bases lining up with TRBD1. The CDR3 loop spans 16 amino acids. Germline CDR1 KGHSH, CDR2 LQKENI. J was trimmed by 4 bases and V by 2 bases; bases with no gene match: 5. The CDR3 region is CASSPIGTGRTGELFF. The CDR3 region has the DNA TGTGCCAGCTCACCAATTGGGACAGGGCGCACCGGGGAGCTGTTTTTT.

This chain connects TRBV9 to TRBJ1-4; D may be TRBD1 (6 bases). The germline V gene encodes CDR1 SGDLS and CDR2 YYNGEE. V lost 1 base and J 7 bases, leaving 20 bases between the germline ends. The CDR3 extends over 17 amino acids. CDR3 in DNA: TGTGCCAGCAGCGTAAGCGGGGGGCGAGCGCCTTCTGAAAAACTGTTTTTT. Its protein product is CASSVSGGRAPSEKLFF.

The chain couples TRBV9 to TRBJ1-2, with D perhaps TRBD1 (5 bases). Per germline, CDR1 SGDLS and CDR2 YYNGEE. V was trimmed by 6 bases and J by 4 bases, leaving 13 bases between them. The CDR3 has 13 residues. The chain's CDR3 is CASTKAQGYGYTF. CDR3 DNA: TGTGCCAGCACCAAAGCGCAGGGCTATGGCTACACCTTC.

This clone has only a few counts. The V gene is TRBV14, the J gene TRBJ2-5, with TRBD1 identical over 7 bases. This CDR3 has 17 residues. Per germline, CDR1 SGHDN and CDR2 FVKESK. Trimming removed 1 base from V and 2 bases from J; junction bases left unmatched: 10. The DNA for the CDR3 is TGTGCCAGCAGCCAAGTGCGCGGTGACAGGGTTCAAGAGACCCAGTACTTC. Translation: CASSQVRGDRVQETQYF.

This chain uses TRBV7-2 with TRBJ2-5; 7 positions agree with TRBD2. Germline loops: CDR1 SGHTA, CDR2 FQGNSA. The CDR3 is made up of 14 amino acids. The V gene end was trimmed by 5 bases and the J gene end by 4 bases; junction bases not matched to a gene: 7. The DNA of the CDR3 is TGTGCCAGCAGCAACCCGACTAGCAGAGAGACCCAGTACTTC. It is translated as CASSNPTSRETQYF. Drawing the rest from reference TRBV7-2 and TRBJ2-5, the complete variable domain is GAGVSQSPSNKVTEKGKDVELRCDPISGHTALYWYRQSLGQGLEFLIYFQGNSAPDKSGLPSDRFSAERTGGSVSTLTIQRTQQEDSAVYLCASSNPTSRETQYFGPGTRLLVL.

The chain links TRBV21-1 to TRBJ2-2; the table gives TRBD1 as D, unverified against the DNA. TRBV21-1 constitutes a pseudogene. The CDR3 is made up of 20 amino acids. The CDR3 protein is CASSKGKERRGRRGTGELFF. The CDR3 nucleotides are TGTGCCAGCAGCAAAGGTAAGGAGAGAAGGGGGCGTAGAGGCACCGGGGAGCTGTTTTTT.

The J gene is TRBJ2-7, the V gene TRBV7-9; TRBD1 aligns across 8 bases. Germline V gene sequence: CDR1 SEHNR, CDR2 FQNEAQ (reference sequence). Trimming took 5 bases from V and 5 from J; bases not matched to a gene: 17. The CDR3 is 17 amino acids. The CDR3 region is CASSPRTGSEGGDEQYF. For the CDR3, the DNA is TGTGCCAGCAGCCCCCGGACAGGGAGCGAGGGTGGCGACGAGCAGTACTTC.

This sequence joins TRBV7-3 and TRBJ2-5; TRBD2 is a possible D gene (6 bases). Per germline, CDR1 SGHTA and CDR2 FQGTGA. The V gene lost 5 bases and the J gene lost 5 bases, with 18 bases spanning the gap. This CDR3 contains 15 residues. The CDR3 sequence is CASSPGRSGRETQYF. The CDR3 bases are TGTGCCAGCAGCCCCGGTCGGAGCGGGCGGGAGACCCAGTACTTC.

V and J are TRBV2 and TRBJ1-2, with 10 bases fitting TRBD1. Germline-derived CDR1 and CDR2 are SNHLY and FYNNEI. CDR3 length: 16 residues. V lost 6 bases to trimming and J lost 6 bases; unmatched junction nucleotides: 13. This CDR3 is CASRGLRNDRGHGYTF. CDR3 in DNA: TGTGCCAGCAGGGGGTTGAGGAACGACAGGGGGCATGGCTACACCTTC.

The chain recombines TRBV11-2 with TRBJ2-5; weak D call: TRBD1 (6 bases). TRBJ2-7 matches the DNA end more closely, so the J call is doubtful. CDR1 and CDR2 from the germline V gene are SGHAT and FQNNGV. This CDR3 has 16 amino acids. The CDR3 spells CASSLDGAGALHEQYF. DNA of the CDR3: TGTGCCAGCAGCTTAGATGGGGCAGGGGCGCTTCACGAGCAGTACTTC.

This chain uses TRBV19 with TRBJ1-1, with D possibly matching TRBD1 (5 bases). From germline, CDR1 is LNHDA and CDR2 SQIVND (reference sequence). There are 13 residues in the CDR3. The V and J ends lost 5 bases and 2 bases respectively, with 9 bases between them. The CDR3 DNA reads TGTGCCAGTAGTGCAGGGTACAACACTGAAGCTTTCTTT. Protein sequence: CASSAGYNTEAFF.

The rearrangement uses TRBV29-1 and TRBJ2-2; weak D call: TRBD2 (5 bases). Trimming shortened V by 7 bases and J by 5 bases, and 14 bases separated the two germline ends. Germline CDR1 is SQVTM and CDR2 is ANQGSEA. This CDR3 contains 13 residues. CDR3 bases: TGCAGCGACGAGAGGGTGGGGACCGGGGAGCTGTTTTTT. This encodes CSDERVGTGELFF.

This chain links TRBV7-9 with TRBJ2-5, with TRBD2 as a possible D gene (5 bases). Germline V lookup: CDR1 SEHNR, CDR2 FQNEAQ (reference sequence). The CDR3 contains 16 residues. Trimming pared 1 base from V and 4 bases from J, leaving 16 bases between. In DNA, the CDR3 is TGTGCCAGCAGCTTAGTTGTGTCGTTGGCGGGAGAGACCCAGTACTTC. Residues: CASSLVVSLAGETQYF.